The source of this T cell receptor (beta chain) is a study of glioma-infiltrating T cells after dendritic cell vaccination. Points from the study as a whole: The cohort had few patients with full blood and tumor sets.

Libraries were prepared by immunoSEQ multiplex PCR; TCRdb keeps only in-frame clonotypes and omits some of them. The sample shows roughly 80,000 clones, 70% to 90% of them seen only once. Germline assignment: CDR1 MGHRA and CDR2 YSYEKL. The ends lost 4 bases at V and 8 bases at J; junction bases unmatched: 10. The CDR3 is 15 amino acids. A remark on this clone: What it recognizes is unknown.

This sequence joins TRBV4-1 and TRBJ1-4; 7 positions agree with TRBD1. The sequencing here drew on blood, taken before dendritic cell vaccination. This receptor was obtained from a human donor with glioblastoma. CDR3 residues: CASSPRTGLREKLFF. In nucleotides, the CDR3 is TGCGCCAGCAGCCCCCGGACAGGCTTAAGGGAAAAACTGTTTTTT.